A single T cell receptor (beta chain) is shown here with its context. This clonotype is medium-sized (0.01 to 0.1%). This receptor's antigen is unknown. Per-base quality was not reported, and no clone a single base away is much larger than it. The memory CD4+ T cell population was isolated based on a CD4+CD45RO+CD25- phenotype. Tregs, naive and memory CD4+ T cells from tumor, blood and ipsilateral draining lymph nodes of roughly 5 breast cancer patients underwent full-length TCR alpha and beta sequencing. Ficoll density gradient centrifugation was used to isolate mononuclear cells from lymph nodes or from under 55 ml of peripheral blood. A purity exceeding 90% was confirmed by FACS for the sorted cell populations. This sample was included in a study (dated by TCRdb to the mid-2010s). Background for the entire study: The study examined whether tumor-infiltrating Tregs in breast cancer are drawn from blood Tregs or arise in situ by conversion from other CD4+ T cell subsets.

The CDR3 spans 15 residues, from the cysteine through the phenylalanine. Only CDR3 DNA is held: 45 bases, read in frame from base 1. V sheds 4 bases and J sheds 0 bases, leaving 12 bases between their ends. Taken from the germline V gene, the CDR1 and CDR2 loops are SGHTA and FQGNSA. Amplification of full-length TCR variable regions was done by 5' RACE PCR using constant-region reverse primers, and this step was followed by semi-nested PCR with Nested Universal Primer A. The ReliaPrep RNA Cell Miniprep System was used to extract total RNA, which was then reverse transcribed into 5'RACE-ready cDNA with the SMARTer RACE 5'/3' Kit. An Illumina MiSeq was used to sequence the full-length TCR alpha and beta libraries, which had been barcoded with multiplex adaptors. The source study handled its data this way. Sequencing data were pooled across the five patients for each of nine subset-tissue groups and compared by unsupervised clustering of TCR gene usage. The Morisita-Horn index was used to calculate repertoire similarity, with shared sequences weighted by how much each contributed to each repertoire. Using fastp trimming at Q25 and MiXCR clonotype assembly, TCRdb reanalyzed the public sequencing data and kept in-frame beta chains. All rows with the same CDR3 protein become a single entry with the most common DNA and genes. The V and J calls here are based on TCRdb, not the publication. For this sample the table gives roughly 5,600 distinct CDR3 sequences, of which 36% were detected only once. Less than 70% of the sample comes from the top ten.

Beyond this particular receptor, the publication reports: Tumor memory CD4+ T cell TCR gene usage was found to cluster with blood and lymph node memory CD4+ cells and with lymph node naive CD4+ cells. Validation in the larger cohort was restricted to a single TCR beta V-J rearrangement rather than whole repertoires. Tumor-infiltrating Treg TCR alpha and beta sequences overlapped most with tumor naive CD4+ T cells, then with blood naive CD4+ T cells.

In this chain, TRBV7-2 is recombined with TRBJ1-1; the D segment could be TRBD1, given 6 matching bases. What was sequenced was memory CD4+ T cells sorted from blood. The sample's cell subset or site label, in plain terms: memory CD4+ T cells, CD4+CD45RO+CD25-. This clonotype originated in a female donor with breast cancer. The CDR3 region: CASSSEGGMNTEAFF. At the DNA level, the sequence is TGTGCCAGCAGCTCAGAGGGGGGCATGAACACTGAAGCTTTCTTT.